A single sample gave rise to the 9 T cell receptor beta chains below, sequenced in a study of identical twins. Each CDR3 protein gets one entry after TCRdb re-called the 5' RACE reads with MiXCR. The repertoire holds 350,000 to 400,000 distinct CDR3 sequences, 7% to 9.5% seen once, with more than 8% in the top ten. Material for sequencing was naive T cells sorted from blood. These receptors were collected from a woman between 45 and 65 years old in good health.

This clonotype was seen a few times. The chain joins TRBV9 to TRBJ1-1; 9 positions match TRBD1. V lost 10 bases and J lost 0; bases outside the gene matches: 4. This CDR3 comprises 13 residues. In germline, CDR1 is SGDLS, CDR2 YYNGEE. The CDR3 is CAGGTGMNTEAFF. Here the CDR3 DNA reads TGTGCCGGGGGGACAGGGATGAACACTGAAGCTTTCTTT.

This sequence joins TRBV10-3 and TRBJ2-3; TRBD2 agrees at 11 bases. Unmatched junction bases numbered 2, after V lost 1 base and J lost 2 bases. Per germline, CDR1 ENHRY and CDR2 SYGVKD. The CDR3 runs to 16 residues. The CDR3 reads CAISEFSGRATDTQYF. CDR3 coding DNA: TGTGCCATCAGTGAGTTTAGCGGGAGGGCCACAGATACGCAGTATTTT.

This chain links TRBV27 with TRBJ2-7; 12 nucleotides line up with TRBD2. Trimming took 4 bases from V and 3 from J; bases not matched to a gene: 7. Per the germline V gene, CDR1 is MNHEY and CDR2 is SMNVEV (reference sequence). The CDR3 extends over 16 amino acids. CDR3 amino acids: CASSSQTSGSYYEQYF. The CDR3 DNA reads TGTGCCAGCAGTTCCCAGACTAGCGGGAGTTACTACGAGCAGTACTTC.

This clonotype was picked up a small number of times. The CDR3 nucleotides are TGTGCCACACACCTAGGGATGAACACTGAAGCTTTCTTT. Its protein is CATHLGMNTEAFF. The chain employs TRBV5-5 and TRBJ1-1; no reliable D call. Germline V gene sequence: CDR1 SGHKS, CDR2 YYEKEE (reference sequence). The ends were cut back, 9 bases at V and 0 bases at J, with 12 bases in the middle. The CDR3 runs to 13 residues.

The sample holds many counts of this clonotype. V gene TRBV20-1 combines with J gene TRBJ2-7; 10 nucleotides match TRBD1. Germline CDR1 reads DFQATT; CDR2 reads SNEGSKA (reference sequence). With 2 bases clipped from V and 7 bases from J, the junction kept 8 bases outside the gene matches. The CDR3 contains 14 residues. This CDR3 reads CSARSGTGEWEQYF. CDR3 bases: TGCAGTGCTAGAAGTGGGACAGGGGAGTGGGAGCAGTACTTC.

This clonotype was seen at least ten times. The CDR3 DNA follows: TGCGCCAGCAGCTTGGCCGGTATGGCTTTCTTT. As protein: CASSLAGMAFF. The chain employs TRBV5-1 and TRBJ1-1; D is undetermined. The CDR3 is made up of 11 amino acids. Between the trimmed V and J ends, which lost 0 bases and 11 bases, there was a span of 8 bases. Germline CDR1 SGHRS, CDR2 YFSETQ.

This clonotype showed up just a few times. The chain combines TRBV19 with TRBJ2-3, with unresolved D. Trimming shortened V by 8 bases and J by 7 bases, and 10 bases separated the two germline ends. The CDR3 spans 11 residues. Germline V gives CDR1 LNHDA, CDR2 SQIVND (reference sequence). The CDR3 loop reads CASAYQYTQYF. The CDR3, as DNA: TGTGCCAGTGCGTACCAGTATACGCAGTATTTT.

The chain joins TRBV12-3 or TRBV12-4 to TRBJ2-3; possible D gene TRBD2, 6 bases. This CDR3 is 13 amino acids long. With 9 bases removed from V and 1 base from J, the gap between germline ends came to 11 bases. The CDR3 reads CASFPSGTDTQYF. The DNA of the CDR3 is TGTGCCAGTTTTCCTAGCGGCACAGATACGCAGTATTTT.

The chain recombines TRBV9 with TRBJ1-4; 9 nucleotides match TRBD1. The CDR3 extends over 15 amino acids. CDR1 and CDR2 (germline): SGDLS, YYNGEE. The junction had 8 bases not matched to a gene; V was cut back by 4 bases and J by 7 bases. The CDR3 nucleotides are TGTGCCAGCAGCTCTCACGGACAGGGGAGTGAAAAACTGTTTTTT. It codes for CASSSHGQGSEKLFF.